The 17 T cell receptor beta chains below were found in one sample sequenced in a study of blood T cell repertoires in COVID-19. Only in-frame clones appear in the TCRdb table, and some are missing; sequencing was by immunoSEQ multiplex PCR. The sample records over 300,000 clones, nearly 90% being singletons. Material for sequencing was peripheral blood. The receptors come from a man aged 18 to 35 with active or convalescent COVID-19.

V and J are TRBV7-9 and TRBJ1-5, with D hard to call. The CDR3 runs 14 residues. Deletions cut 4 bases from V and 4 bases from J, with 11 bases between. Germline lookup yields CDR1 SEHNR and CDR2 FQNEAQ (reference sequence). CDR3 residues: CASSSQVSNQPQHF. The CDR3 DNA reads as TGTGCCAGCAGCTCGCAGGTGTCTAATCAGCCCCAGCATTTT.

The chain is built from TRBV6-5 and TRBJ1-2, with D possibly being TRBD1 (6 bases). V lost 0 bases, J lost 2 bases, and 10 bases lay in between. Germline assignment: CDR1 MNHEY and CDR2 SVGAGI. The CDR3 consists of 15 residues. CDR3 protein: CASSYSPTGNYGYTF. CDR3 sequence (DNA): TGTGCCAGCAGTTACTCGCCTACAGGGAACTATGGCTACACCTTC.

This chain connects TRBV5-6 to TRBJ1-6; TRBD1 might be the D (5 bases). The CDR3 runs 15 residues. The V gene's germline CDR1 is SGHDT and CDR2 YYEEEE. In nucleotides, the CDR3 is TGTGCTATTGCCGGCAGGGCCTCCTATAATTCACCCCTCCACTTT. It specifies CAIAGRASYNSPLHF.

This rearrangement joins TRBV7-2 to TRBJ2-7; perhaps TRBD2 as D (7 bases). Germline CDR1 SGHTA, CDR2 FQGNSA. The germline V and J ends were trimmed by 0 bases and 4 bases, with 16 bases remaining between them. CDR3 length equals 16 residues. This chain's CDR3 is CASSLARGGLEYEQYF. DNA for the CDR3: TGTGCCAGCAGCTTAGCGCGCGGGGGCCTCGAGTACGAGCAGTACTTC.

The count of this clone is one. This chain uses TRBV10-3 with TRBJ1-5, with a tentative D call TRBD1 (6 bases). CDR1 ENHRY and CDR2 SYGVKD come from the germline V gene. Trimming pared 11 bases from V and 6 bases from J, leaving 8 bases between. This CDR3 has 10 residues. The CDR3 region is CAAGVQPQHF. The CDR3 nucleotides are TGTGCCGCAGGGGTTCAGCCCCAGCATTTT.

The CDR3 bases are TGTGCCAGCTCAGGGACAGGACAGTCCTACAATGAGCAGTTCTTC. As protein: CASSGTGQSYNEQFF. This chain uses TRBV18 with TRBJ2-1; 8 bases line up with TRBD1. The CDR3 extends over 15 amino acids. Germline V gene sequence: CDR1 KGHSH, CDR2 LQKENI. The V and J ends lost 5 bases and 1 base, in that order; junction bases with no gene match: 4.

The V call is TRBV18, the J call TRBJ2-1; 13 positions match TRBD2. The CDR3 sequence is 14 residues long. Germline trimming cut 4 bases from V and 8 bases from J; bases unmatched to any gene: 2. Germline V gene data show CDR1 as KGHSH and CDR2 as LQKENI. The CDR3 nucleotides are TGTGCCAGCTCACGGACTAGCGGGAGAGATGAGCAGTTCTTC. Encoded protein: CASSRTSGRDEQFF.

The V gene is TRBV7-2, the J gene TRBJ2-3; 12 bases line up with TRBD2. The V and J ends lost 4 bases and 7 bases, in that order; junction bases with no gene match: 6. This CDR3 is 15 amino acids long. The germline CDR1 and CDR2 sequences are SGHTA and FQGNSA. CDR3: CASSSLAGGPYTQYF. The CDR3 coding sequence is TGTGCCAGCAGCTCTCTAGCGGGGGGGCCGTATACGCAGTATTTT.

This chain connects TRBV9 to TRBJ1-2, with 7 bases aligning to TRBD1. The V gene end was trimmed by 0 bases and the J gene end by 0 bases; junction bases not matched to a gene: 5. CDR3 length: 16 residues. Germline assignment: CDR1 SGDLS and CDR2 YYNGEE. The CDR3 reads CASSVAVGTANYGYTF. The CDR3 nucleotides are TGTGCCAGCAGCGTAGCCGTGGGGACAGCTAACTATGGCTACACCTTC.

The chain recombines TRBV27 with TRBJ1-2; 9 nucleotides match TRBD1. This CDR3 contains 16 residues. J gave up 6 bases and V 5 bases, and 13 bases lay outside the gene matches. CDR1 is MNHEY, CDR2 SMNVEV, per germline (reference sequence). CDR3 coding DNA: TGTGCCAGCAGTCCAACATCGCGAACAGGGGGCAATGGCTACACCTTC. Its translation: CASSPTSRTGGNGYTF.

The CDR3 region is CATSRATGLETQYF. The CDR3 DNA follows: TGTGCCACCAGCAGAGCTACAGGGTTGGAGACCCAGTACTTC. V and J are TRBV15 and TRBJ2-5; D possibly corresponds to TRBD1 (6 bases). The V end lost 1 base, the J end lost 5 bases, and 11 bases lay between the germline ends. Germline V gene sequence: CDR1 LNHNV, CDR2 YYDKDF (reference sequence). The CDR3 consists of 14 residues.

V and J are TRBV5-8 and TRBJ2-1, with D perhaps matching TRBD2 (5 bases). CDR1 is SGHTS and CDR2 is YDEGEE in the germline V gene. Between the trimmed V and J ends, which lost 4 bases and 10 bases, there was a span of 18 bases. This CDR3 comprises 14 residues. The CDR3 bases are TGTGCCAGCAGCCCAAGACCCCGTGCGGGCGAGCAGTTCTTC. This gives the protein CASSPRPRAGEQFF.

The chain employs TRBV28 and TRBJ1-1; D is unresolved. Trimming left V 4 bases short and J 0 bases short, with 18 bases between. The CDR3 has 17 amino acids. Germline V lookup: CDR1 MDHEN, CDR2 SYDVKM. CDR3 DNA: TGTGCCAGCAGTTCTCCGCGGGCGGGCCTCATGAACACTGAAGCTTTCTTT. As protein: CASSSPRAGLMNTEAFF.

The V and J genes are TRBV7-8 and TRBJ2-7; the D gene is possibly TRBD1 (6 bases). The V and J ends lost 5 bases and 2 bases respectively, with 13 bases between them. CDR1 SGHVS and CDR2 FQNEAQ come from the germline V gene. The CDR3 totals 14 residues. This chain's CDR3 is CASSQSTGPYEQYF. The CDR3, as DNA: TGTGCCAGCAGCCAATCGACAGGTCCCTACGAGCAGTACTTC.

The chain carries TRBV5-1 and TRBJ2-5; D possibly corresponds to TRBD2 (5 bases). Germline loops: CDR1 SGHRS, CDR2 YFSETQ. The CDR3 runs to 14 residues. Trimming took 3 bases from V and 4 from J, leaving 13 bases between them. This CDR3 is CASSSGDRVETQYF. The CDR3, as DNA: TGCGCCAGCAGCTCCGGGGATAGAGTAGAGACCCAGTACTTC.

The rearrangement uses TRBV15 and TRBJ2-7; D ambiguous. Trimming took off 2 bases at V and 3 bases at J, with 11 bases between the two ends. The CDR3 spans 14 residues. Germline V gives CDR1 LNHNV, CDR2 YYDKDF (reference sequence). The CDR3 nucleotides are TGTGCCACCAGCAGATCGGCTGCGGACTACGAGCAGTACTTC. Translating it yields CATSRSAADYEQYF.

The chain recombines TRBV15 with TRBJ2-7, with 9 bases that match TRBD2. The junction had 6 bases not matched to a gene; V was cut back by 3 bases and J by 3 bases. Per germline, CDR1 LNHNV and CDR2 YYDKDF (reference sequence). The CDR3 runs 15 residues. CDR3 nucleotide sequence: TGTGCCACCAGCAGGCAGCGGGGGGTTTTCTACGAGCAGTACTTC. Protein product: CATSRQRGVFYEQYF.